A selection of T cell receptor beta chains follows, all from one sample in a study of T cells after yellow fever vaccination. TCRdb fed the 5' RACE reads into MiXCR, producing one record per CDR3 protein. The sample has about 180,000 distinct CDR3 sequences; 6.2% are singletons. Sequenced material: CD4+ T cells sorted from PBMCs, taken on the day of the first yellow fever vaccination. The receptors were gathered from a man younger than 30 who received the YFV17D yellow fever vaccine. CDR3s include the opening cysteine and the closing phenylalanine or tryptophan. The order of the fields is J gene, V gene, D gene, clone size, CDR3 DNA, CDR3 protein. The D gene is left open where the match is weak. Some rows mark clone size as missing; the rest say once, few, many or name a class of expanded clone.

j_gene: TRBJ2-5; v_gene: TRBV4-2; d_gene: NA; abundance: NA; CDR3nt: TGTGCCAGCAGCCCCGGGCTCCTCCGAGAGACCCAGTACTTC; CDR3aa: CASSPGLLRETQYF
j_gene: TRBJ1-1; v_gene: TRBV4-1; d_gene: TRBD1; abundance: few; CDR3nt: TGCGCCAGCAGCCAATTTCCGGGACAGAGAACTGAAGCTTTCTTT; CDR3aa: CASSQFPGQRTEAFF
j_gene: TRBJ2-2; v_gene: TRBV7-4; d_gene: TRBD1; abundance: NA; CDR3nt: TGTGCCTCCTGCCCCAGGGGGCCAGGGACCGGGGAGCTGTTTTTT; CDR3aa: CASCPRGPGTGELFF
j_gene: TRBJ2-3; v_gene: TRBV9; d_gene: NA; abundance: many; CDR3nt: TGTGCCAGCAGCTCTACTCTGCAGGATACGCAGTATTTT; CDR3aa: CASSSTLQDTQYF
j_gene: TRBJ2-6; v_gene: TRBV5-1; d_gene: NA; abundance: few; CDR3nt: TGCGCCAGCAGCTTCAGGGCATGGGGGGCTGGGGCCAACGTCCTGACTTTC; CDR3aa: CASSFRAWGAGANVLTF
j_gene: TRBJ1-6; v_gene: TRBV3-1; d_gene: NA; abundance: many; CDR3nt: TGTGCCAGCAGCCAAGACTATCCGGGAAATTCACCCCTCCACTTT; CDR3aa: CASSQDYPGNSPLHF
j_gene: TRBJ2-3; v_gene: TRBV5-1; d_gene: TRBD2; abundance: many; CDR3nt: TGCGCCAGCAGCTTGGAGGGACTAGCGGGCCATACGCAGTATTTT; CDR3aa: CASSLEGLAGHTQYF
j_gene: TRBJ2-1; v_gene: TRBV6-1; d_gene: TRBD1; abundance: few; CDR3nt: TGTGCCAGCAGTGCGGTTGGGACAGGTAAACTCAATGAGCAGTTCTTC; CDR3aa: CASSAVGTGKLNEQFF
j_gene: TRBJ1-2; v_gene: TRBV5-1; d_gene: NA; abundance: many; CDR3nt: TGCGCCAGCAGCTTGGAGAGCTATGGCTACACCTTC; CDR3aa: CASSLESYGYTF
j_gene: TRBJ1-2; v_gene: TRBV18; d_gene: NA; abundance: few; CDR3nt: TGTGCCAGCTCACCAGAGTTGCGGGCTAACTATGGCTACACCTTC; CDR3aa: CASSPELRANYGYTF
j_gene: TRBJ2-6; v_gene: TRBV4-1; d_gene: NA; abundance: many; CDR3nt: TGCGCCAGCAGCCAAGGGTCGTCTGGGGCCAACGTCCTGACTTTC; CDR3aa: CASSQGSSGANVLTF
j_gene: TRBJ1-2; v_gene: TRBV15; d_gene: TRBD1; abundance: many; CDR3nt: TGTGCCACCAGTCACAGGGGACCGGGTGGCTACACCTTC; CDR3aa: CATSHRGPGGYTF
j_gene: TRBJ2-3; v_gene: TRBV28; d_gene: TRBD2; abundance: NA; CDR3nt: TGTGCCAGCAGAGGCGGGGGGGATGGGCTTACGCAGTATTTT; CDR3aa: CASRGGGDGLTQYF
j_gene: TRBJ2-5; v_gene: TRBV9; d_gene: NA; abundance: many; CDR3nt: TGTGCCAGCAGCGTAGTGGGTAGTGACCGTCCCCAAGAGACCCAGTACTTC; CDR3aa: CASSVVGSDRPQETQYF
j_gene: TRBJ2-1; v_gene: TRBV2; d_gene: TRBD2; abundance: few; CDR3nt: TGTGCCAGCAGTCCGGGACTAGCGCCGTACAATGAGCAGTTCTTC; CDR3aa: CASSPGLAPYNEQFF
j_gene: TRBJ2-7; v_gene: TRBV7-8; d_gene: NA; abundance: few; CDR3nt: TGTGCCAGCAGCTTGCTTGTAAACCAGGGGCCAATTCGTGGGCAGTACTTC; CDR3aa: CASSLLVNQGPIRGQYF
j_gene: TRBJ2-3; v_gene: TRBV11-2; d_gene: NA; abundance: many; CDR3nt: TGTGCCAGCAGCCTCAATCCAAGGGGAGATACGCAGTATTTT; CDR3aa: CASSLNPRGDTQYF
j_gene: TRBJ2-6; v_gene: TRBV4-2; d_gene: TRBD1; abundance: few; CDR3nt: TGTGCCAGCAGCCAAGTCCCGGGACAGGGGCCGGGGGCCAACGTCCTGACTTTC; CDR3aa: CASSQVPGQGPGANVLTF
j_gene: TRBJ2-4; v_gene: TRBV12-3/TRBV12-4; d_gene: TRBD2; abundance: many; CDR3nt: TGTGCCAGCAGCCCGACTAGCGGGTCCAACATTCAGTACTTC; CDR3aa: CASSPTSGSNIQYF
j_gene: TRBJ2-5; v_gene: TRBV7-2; d_gene: TRBD2; abundance: few; CDR3nt: TGTGCCAGCAGCCAAGGGTATAGCGGGATCCACGGGGAGACCCAGTACTTC; CDR3aa: CASSQGYSGIHGETQYF
j_gene: TRBJ2-6; v_gene: TRBV5-1; d_gene: NA; abundance: few; CDR3nt: TGCGCCAGCAGCGGAGCTATTACTGGGGCCAACGTCCTGACTTTC; CDR3aa: CASSGAITGANVLTF
j_gene: TRBJ2-5; v_gene: TRBV5-1; d_gene: NA; abundance: few; CDR3nt: TGCGCCAGCTTTTTCTTAGGGGAAGAGACCCAGTACTTC; CDR3aa: CASFFLGEETQYF
j_gene: TRBJ1-6; v_gene: TRBV10-3; d_gene: NA; abundance: NA; CDR3nt: TGTGCCATGACGAAGGGGGGCCCTCATGGTTCACCCCTCCACTTT; CDR3aa: CAMTKGGPHGSPLHF
j_gene: TRBJ2-2; v_gene: TRBV4-3; d_gene: TRBD2; abundance: many; CDR3nt: TGCGCCAGCAGCCTCCTCGGGACTAGCACCGGGGAGCTGTTTTTT; CDR3aa: CASSLLGTSTGELFF
j_gene: TRBJ1-2; v_gene: TRBV6-5; d_gene: NA; abundance: many; CDR3nt: TGTGCCAGCAGTTACCTCAGGGCCCCTTCCTATGGCTACACCTTC; CDR3aa: CASSYLRAPSYGYTF
j_gene: TRBJ2-1; v_gene: TRBV12-3/TRBV12-4; d_gene: TRBD2; abundance: few; CDR3nt: TGTGCCAGCAGTTCCGGGACTAGTCCCTACAATGAGCAGTTCTTC; CDR3aa: CASSSGTSPYNEQFF
j_gene: TRBJ1-1; v_gene: TRBV20-1; d_gene: NA; abundance: many; CDR3nt: TGCAGTGCTAGGGGGGACATGAACACTGAAGCTTTCTTT; CDR3aa: CSARGDMNTEAFF
j_gene: TRBJ2-3; v_gene: TRBV19; d_gene: NA; abundance: few; CDR3nt: TGTGCCAGTAGTATGGTCGGTAATACGCAGTATTTT; CDR3aa: CASSMVGNTQYF
j_gene: TRBJ2-5; v_gene: TRBV20-1; d_gene: NA; abundance: many; CDR3nt: TGCACCCCTGGGGCGGAGACCCAGTACTTC; CDR3aa: CTPGAETQYF
j_gene: TRBJ2-7; v_gene: TRBV6-2/TRBV6-3; d_gene: NA; abundance: many; CDR3nt: TGTGCCAGCAGTTACTCTACTGGGGACGGAACCCCAGCCGTCTACGAGCAGTACTTC; CDR3aa: CASSYSTGDGTPAVYEQYF
j_gene: TRBJ1-5; v_gene: TRBV12-3/TRBV12-4; d_gene: NA; abundance: NA; CDR3nt: TGTGCCAGCAGGAACGGTGGAGGGCTCGGTCAGCCCCAGCATTTT; CDR3aa: CASRNGGGLGQPQHF
j_gene: TRBJ2-5; v_gene: TRBV20-1; d_gene: NA; abundance: few; CDR3nt: TGCAGTGCTAAAGGGGATAAAGAGACCCAGTACTTC; CDR3aa: CSAKGDKETQYF
j_gene: TRBJ2-7; v_gene: TRBV3-1; d_gene: NA; abundance: few; CDR3nt: TGTGCCAGCAGCCAGCAGGGAAGCTCCTACGAGCAGTACTTC; CDR3aa: CASSQQGSSYEQYF
j_gene: TRBJ2-1; v_gene: TRBV20-1; d_gene: TRBD1; abundance: many; CDR3nt: TGCAGTGCTCACAAAACCGGGACAGACAATGAGCAGTTCTTC; CDR3aa: CSAHKTGTDNEQFF
j_gene: TRBJ1-1; v_gene: TRBV6-4; d_gene: NA; abundance: many; CDR3nt: TGTGCCAGCAGTGGGGGGGCTTTCTTT; CDR3aa: CASSGGAFF
j_gene: TRBJ2-5; v_gene: TRBV7-3; d_gene: TRBD1; abundance: NA; CDR3nt: TGTGCCAGCAGCTTCGACAGGGGGAGAGAGACCCAGTACTTC; CDR3aa: CASSFDRGRETQYF
j_gene: TRBJ2-6; v_gene: TRBV6-1; d_gene: NA; abundance: NA; CDR3nt: TGTGCCAGCAGGGGGAGAACATCTGGGGCCAACGTCCTGACTTTC; CDR3aa: CASRGRTSGANVLTF
j_gene: TRBJ2-5; v_gene: TRBV6-5; d_gene: NA; abundance: many; CDR3nt: TGTGCCAGCAGTTACTCTGTTGGTCCTCGAGAGACCCAGTACTTC; CDR3aa: CASSYSVGPRETQYF
j_gene: TRBJ2-1; v_gene: TRBV29-1; d_gene: NA; abundance: many; CDR3nt: TGCAGCGTTGCCAGATACAATGAGCAGTTCTTC; CDR3aa: CSVARYNEQFF
j_gene: TRBJ1-2; v_gene: TRBV12-3/TRBV12-4; d_gene: NA; abundance: few; CDR3nt: TGTGCCAGCACTTCTGGCTATGGCTACACCTTC; CDR3aa: CASTSGYGYTF
j_gene: TRBJ2-6; v_gene: TRBV19; d_gene: NA; abundance: few; CDR3nt: TGTGCCAGTAGTAGTCGACTCTCAGGGACAGGGGCCAACGTCCTGACTTTC; CDR3aa: CASSSRLSGTGANVLTF
j_gene: TRBJ2-5; v_gene: TRBV20-1; d_gene: NA; abundance: NA; CDR3nt: TGCAGTGCTAGAGATTTCCGGGGGGCCCGCCAAGAGACCCAGTACTTC; CDR3aa: CSARDFRGARQETQYF
j_gene: TRBJ1-2; v_gene: TRBV4-1; d_gene: TRBD1; abundance: many; CDR3nt: TGCGCCAGCAGCCAAGTTTTACGTCGACAGGGCCATGGCTACACCTTC; CDR3aa: CASSQVLRRQGHGYTF